This T cell receptor beta chain stems from a study of blood T cell repertoires in COVID-19. This clone was recorded only once. V gave up 2 bases and J gave up 1 base, with 9 bases separating them. The length of the CDR3 is 15 residues. Germline values: CDR1 SEHNR, CDR2 FQNEAQ (reference sequence). Clones were sequenced by immunoSEQ multiplex PCR, and TCRdb holds only the in-frame ones, with some missing. The table lists about 87,000 clones, approximately 75% of them singletons. The gene calls are TRBV7-9 and TRBJ1-3; tentative D call: TRBD1 (5 bases). This receptor was identified in a woman aged 50 to 60 with acute or convalescent COVID-19. Specimen: peripheral blood. DNA of the CDR3: TGTGCCAGCAGCTTACAGGGTAAATCTGGAAACACCATATATTTT. Encoded protein: CASSLQGKSGNTIYF.